This T cell receptor (beta chain) emerged from a study of yellow fever vaccine responses in identical twins. Comment on this clonotype: Its antigen is currently unknown.

Study results and limitations: Twins' vaccine T cell response reportedly gave the appearance of partial convergence and partial personalization.

V shed 5 bases and J 6 bases; nucleotides not matched to a gene: 12. Germline assignment: CDR1 SGHAT and CDR2 FQDESV (reference sequence). This CDR3 contains 16 residues. TCRdb processed the RT-PCR reads anew with MiXCR; each CDR3 protein has one entry. The table has about 4,200 distinct CDR3 sequences, 85% seen once. Here the sequenced sample was T cells from blood (PBMCs), unsorted or a sorted subset (not recorded which), taken before or after yellow fever vaccination (not recorded which). The rearrangement links TRBV11-1 to TRBJ2-1, with TRBD1 identical over 8 bases. The receptor was derived from a woman between 18 and 30 years old who received the yellow fever vaccine. The CDR3 region has the DNA TGTGCCAGCAGCCCCGACAGGGGTGTGAGGACCAATGAGCAGTTCTTC. It codes for CASSPDRGVRTNEQFF.